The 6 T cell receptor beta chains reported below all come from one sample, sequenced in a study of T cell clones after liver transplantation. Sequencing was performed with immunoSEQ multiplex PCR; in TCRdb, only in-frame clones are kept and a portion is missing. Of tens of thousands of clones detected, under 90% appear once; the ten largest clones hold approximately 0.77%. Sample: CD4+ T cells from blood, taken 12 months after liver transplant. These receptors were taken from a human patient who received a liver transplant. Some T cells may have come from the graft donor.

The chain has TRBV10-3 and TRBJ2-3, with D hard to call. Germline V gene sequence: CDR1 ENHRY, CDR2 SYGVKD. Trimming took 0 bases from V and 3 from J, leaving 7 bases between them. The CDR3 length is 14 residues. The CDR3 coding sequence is TGTGCCATCAGTGAGTCTACGAGTACAGATACGCAGTATTTT. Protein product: CAISESTSTDTQYF.

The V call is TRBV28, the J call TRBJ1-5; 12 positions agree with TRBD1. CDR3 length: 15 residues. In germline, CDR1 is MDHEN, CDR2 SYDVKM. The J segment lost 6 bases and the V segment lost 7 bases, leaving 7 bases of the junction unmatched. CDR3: CASTPGTGGGQPQHF. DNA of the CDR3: TGTGCCAGCACTCCCGGGACAGGGGGCGGTCAGCCCCAGCATTTT.

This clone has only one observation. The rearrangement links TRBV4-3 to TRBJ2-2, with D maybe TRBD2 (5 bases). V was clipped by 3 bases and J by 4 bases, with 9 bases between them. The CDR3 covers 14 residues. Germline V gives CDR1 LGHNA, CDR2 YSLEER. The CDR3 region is CASSHTEVTGELFF. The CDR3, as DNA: TGCGCCAGCAGCCATACGGAGGTCACCGGGGAGCTGTTTTTT.

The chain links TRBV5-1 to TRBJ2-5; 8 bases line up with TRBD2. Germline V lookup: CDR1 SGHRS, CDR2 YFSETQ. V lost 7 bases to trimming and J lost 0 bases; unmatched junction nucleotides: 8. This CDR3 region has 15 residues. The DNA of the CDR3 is TGCGCCAGCCGTGATACTAGCGGAGACCAAGAGACCCAGTACTTC. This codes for CASRDTSGDQETQYF.

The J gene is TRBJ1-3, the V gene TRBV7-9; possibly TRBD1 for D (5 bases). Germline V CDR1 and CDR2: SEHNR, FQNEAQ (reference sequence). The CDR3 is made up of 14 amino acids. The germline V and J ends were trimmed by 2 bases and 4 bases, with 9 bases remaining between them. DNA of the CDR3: TGTGCCAGCAGCTTAATCGGGGCGGGAAACACCATATATTTT. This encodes CASSLIGAGNTIYF.

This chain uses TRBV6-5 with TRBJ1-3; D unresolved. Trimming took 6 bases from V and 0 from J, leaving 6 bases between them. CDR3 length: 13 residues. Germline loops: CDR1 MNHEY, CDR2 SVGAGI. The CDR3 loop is CASSRLSGNTIYF. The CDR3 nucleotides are TGTGCCAGCAGCCGCCTCTCTGGAAACACCATATATTTT.